The rows below give T cell receptor beta chains drawn from one sample of a study of Ad26.COV2.S vaccination and SARS-CoV-2 variants. The data were produced by immunoSEQ multiplex PCR, yet TCRdb's version contains in-frame clones alone and is incomplete. This table holds 250,000 or so clones, around 85% found once. This specimen was peripheral blood, taken in a trial of Ad26.COV2.S vaccine versus placebo. These receptors came from a person aged 18-65 years who received the Ad26.COV2.S COVID-19 vaccine or a placebo. Each CDR3 is given with its conserved first and last residue.

j_call v_call cdr3_aa
TRBJ2-6 TRBV19 CASSTQGVASGANVLTF
TRBJ1-2 TRBV6-2/TRBV6-3 CASSSFPLTNYGYTF
TRBJ2-1 TRBV25-1 CASGRRGRAHNEQFF
TRBJ1-1 TRBV6-4 CATSREVNTEAFF
TRBJ1-1 TRBV6-5 CASKQTDTEAFF
TRBJ1-3 TRBV19 CASSMMGNLNTIYF
TRBJ2-3 TRBV4-3 CASSPVAGETDTQYF
TRBJ1-5 TRBV6-2/TRBV6-3 CASSWGGNQPQHF
TRBJ2-1 TRBV25-1 CASRTSGRAVNEQFF
TRBJ2-3 TRBV6-1 CASSEGQQNTDTQYF
TRBJ1-2 TRBV6-6 CASSYSGTGGNYGYTF
TRBJ1-2 TRBV18 CASSLTGGDHNYGYTF
TRBJ2-2 TRBV4-2 CASSPSNRGGNTGELFF
TRBJ2-2 TRBV6-1 CASSETDTGELFF
TRBJ1-3 TRBV7-2 CASSKTRNSGNTIYF
TRBJ1-1 TRBV10-1 CASSESSQTGLNTEAFF
TRBJ2-3 TRBV2 CASSEWGGPADTQYF
TRBJ1-4 TRBV6-2/TRBV6-3 CASSYSGPAGKLFF
TRBJ1-4 TRBV15 CATSRGQIATNEKLFF
TRBJ1-1 TRBV4-3 CASSHRGTEAFF
TRBJ2-3 TRBV12-5 CASGLALDRVPNPQYF
TRBJ2-3 TRBV11-3 CASSSDSTDTQYF
TRBJ1-2 TRBV6-6 CASSLDGGLGYTF
TRBJ1-4 TRBV6-6 CASSARVGSEKLFF
TRBJ1-2 TRBV6-1 CASSDGQGAKGYTF
TRBJ2-6 TRBV5-6 CASSSGLLGANVLTF
TRBJ2-2 TRBV6-1 CASSEMGSGTGELFF
TRBJ1-4 TRBV7-2 CASSLRAGATNEKLFF
TRBJ1-3 TRBV6-5 CASISSGNTIYF
TRBJ2-4 TRBV4-1 CASSQGRALGEAKNIQYF
TRBJ2-1 TRBV18 CASSLAASGSVNEQFF
TRBJ1-5 TRBV5-6 CASSLSTGQALNQPQHF
TRBJ2-5 TRBV7-8 CASSTDRDRGRETQYF
TRBJ1-1 TRBV15 CATSRVGRIEAFF
TRBJ1-5 TRBV6-4 CASSGEGGQPQHF
TRBJ1-5 TRBV5-6 CASSDRTLGPQHF
TRBJ2-7 TRBV19 CASSIVLADREQYF
TRBJ1-4 TRBV5-1 CASSFDLFALDRAATNEKLFF
TRBJ1-1 TRBV27 CASSLYPALNTEAFF
TRBJ2-5 TRBV5-4 CASSSTLSTGRNQETQYF
TRBJ2-2 TRBV9 CASSVAGTNTGELFF
TRBJ1-4 TRBV27 CATKTGGATNEKLFF
TRBJ1-5 TRBV12-5 CASGLVLSSFNQPQHF
TRBJ1-3 TRBV2 CASSRQGGGNTIYF
TRBJ1-1 TRBV25-1 CASLPLGALEAFF
TRBJ2-2 TRBV9 CASSVGQGADTGELFF
TRBJ1-2 TRBV23-1 CASSPSEGDYGYTF
TRBJ1-1 TRBV4-1 CASSQQGVDTEAFF
TRBJ1-1 TRBV9 CASSVKGGNTEAFF
TRBJ1-6 TRBV15 CATSGVTGYNSPLHF
TRBJ2-1 TRBV6-5 CASRWTTYNEQFF
TRBJ2-7 TRBV18 CASSQDRGLSEQYF
TRBJ2-3 TRBV18 CASSPPKDRLASTDTQYF
TRBJ1-2 TRBV14 CASSSKGEYYGYTF
TRBJ2-5 TRBV4-2 CASSQARQGGETQYF
TRBJ2-1 TRBV6-5 CASRQQVRYYNEQFF
TRBJ1-3 TRBV6-5 CASSYSIRGGRNTIYF
TRBJ1-3 TRBV5-1 CASSLAPQGLSGNTIYF
TRBJ1-1 TRBV7-9 CASSSLLGRNTEAFF